A single sample gave rise to the 15 T cell receptor beta chains below, sequenced in a study of T cell responses to AZD1222 COVID-19 vaccine. The table came from immunoSEQ multiplex PCR; TCRdb's copy has only in-frame clones and leaves some out. The top ten hold about 1.5% of the sample, which has 75,000 to 100,000 clones, about nine tenths seen once. The material sequenced was peripheral blood, taken on day 0 of AZD1222 vaccination. Every receptor here comes from an adult in good health.

The rearrangement links TRBV2 to TRBJ1-2; the D is unclear. From germline, CDR1 is SNHLY and CDR2 FYNNEI. This CDR3 contains 14 residues. V lost 7 bases and J lost 0, with 12 bases in between. CDR3: CASTPGFTNYGYTF. DNA of the CDR3: TGTGCCAGCACCCCGGGATTTACTAACTATGGCTACACCTTC.

The genes are TRBV11-1 and TRBJ2-7; 11 nucleotides line up with TRBD2. The CDR3 has 16 residues. After removal of 4 bases from V and 4 bases from J, the junction contained 9 bases not matched to a gene. Germline CDR1 is SGHAT and CDR2 is FQDESV (reference sequence). CDR3 loop: CASSSPTSGAIYEQYF. In DNA form, the CDR3 reads TGTGCCAGCAGCTCTCCGACTAGCGGGGCGATATACGAGCAGTACTTC. The whole variable domain, remainder taken from reference TRBV11-1 and TRBJ2-7, is EAEVAQSPRYKITEKSQAVAFWCDPISGHATLYWYRQILGQGPELLVQFQDESVVDDSQLPKDRFSAERLKGVDSTLKIQPAELGDSAMYLCASSSPTSGAIYEQYFGPGTRLTVT.

V and J are TRBV18 and TRBJ1-2, with D possibly matching TRBD1 (6 bases). The CDR3 totals 18 residues. Trimming stripped 3 bases from V and 0 bases from J, with 20 bases between. Germline CDR1 is KGHSH and CDR2 is LQKENI. This CDR3 reads CASSPSTGSEGANYGYTF. CDR3 sequence (DNA): TGTGCCAGCTCACCCTCGACAGGCTCGGAGGGGGCTAACTATGGCTACACCTTC.

This chain links TRBV7-9 with TRBJ1-1; the D is unclear. The CDR3 is 13 residues long. CDR1 SEHNR and CDR2 FQNEAQ come from the germline V gene (reference sequence). V gave up 5 bases and J gave up 4 bases, with 11 bases separating them. This chain's CDR3 is CASSRDGFTEAFF. The CDR3 nucleotides are TGTGCCAGCAGCAGAGACGGGTTCACTGAAGCTTTCTTT.

V gene TRBV7-8 combines with J gene TRBJ1-4; possibly TRBD1 for D (5 bases). Germline V gene data show CDR1 as SGHVS and CDR2 as FQNEAQ. This CDR3 contains 15 residues. The V end lost 1 base, the J end lost 5 bases, and 11 bases lay between the germline ends. The CDR3 coding sequence is TGTGCCAGCAGCTTAGACGGGGGTGGGAATGAAAAACTGTTTTTT. The encoded protein is CASSLDGGGNEKLFF.

V usage is TRBV12-5 and J usage is TRBJ2-7, with TRBD1 identical over 8 bases. V trimming: 6 bases; J trimming: 6 bases; junction bases outside the gene matches: 4. Germline-derived CDR1 and CDR2 are LGHNT and FRNRAP. CDR3 length: 12 amino acids. The CDR3 coding sequence is TGTGCTAGTGGATCGACAGGGGCCGAGCAGTACTTC. This encodes CASGSTGAEQYF. Full variable domain (rest looked up from reference TRBV12-5 and TRBJ2-7): DARVTQTPRHKVTEMGQEVTMRCQPILGHNTVFWYRQTMMQGLELLAYFRNRAPLDDSGMPKDRFSAEMPDATLATLKIQPSEPRDSAVYFCASGSTGAEQYFGPGTRLTVT.

This clone was found once. The chain uses TRBV6-6 and TRBJ1-5, with D possibly TRBD1 on 6 matching bases. The CDR3 is made up of 13 amino acids. In germline, CDR1 is MNHNY, CDR2 SVGAGI (reference sequence). V was pared by 8 bases and J by 6 bases, with 14 bases between. CDR3 protein: CASGTGWGQPQHF. Written as DNA, the CDR3 is TGTGCCAGCGGCACAGGGTGGGGTCAGCCCCAGCATTTT.

CDR3 coding DNA: TGTGCCTGGAGGGGGCAGGGGCACAAGACTAACTATGGCTACACCTTC. Its translation: CAWRGQGHKTNYGYTF. The chain carries TRBV30 and TRBJ1-2; a possible D gene is TRBD1 (6 bases). The CDR3 totals 16 residues. Trimming cost V 3 bases and J 0 bases, with 17 bases left between them. Per the germline V gene, CDR1 is GTSNPN and CDR2 is SVGIG (reference sequence).

This chain joins TRBV30 and TRBJ1-1, with D uncertain. CDR1 is GTSNPN and CDR2 is SVGIG in the germline V gene (reference sequence). V lost 0 bases and J 6 bases, leaving 14 bases between the germline ends. The CDR3 has 14 amino acids. The CDR3 region is CAWSVQVDASEAFF. The CDR3 bases are TGTGCCTGGAGTGTACAAGTGGATGCCTCTGAAGCTTTCTTT.

The rearrangement links TRBV18 to TRBJ2-7; 7 bases match TRBD1. CDR1 and CDR2 from the germline V gene are KGHSH and LQKENI. This CDR3 contains 14 residues. Trimming at V came to 3 bases and at J to 4 bases, leaving 6 bases not matched to a gene. Here the CDR3 reads CASSPRQGRYEQYF. CDR3 DNA: TGTGCCAGCTCACCCCGACAGGGAAGATACGAGCAGTACTTC.

V gene TRBV25-1 combines with J gene TRBJ2-7; TRBD1 is a possible D gene (6 bases). The V gene's germline CDR1 is MGHDK and CDR2 SYGVNS. Between the trimmed V and J ends, which lost 3 bases and 1 base, there was a span of 13 bases. The CDR3 runs 15 residues. Written as DNA, the CDR3 is TGTGCCAGCAGTGAGCCCGGGACAAAGTCCTACGAGCAGTACTTC. Protein product: CASSEPGTKSYEQYF.

The rearrangement joins TRBV19 to TRBJ2-7; a possible D gene is TRBD2 (5 bases). CDR1 and CDR2 from the germline V gene are LNHDA and SQIVND (reference sequence). This CDR3 is built from 15 residues. The ends were cut back, 2 bases at V and 1 base at J, with 12 bases in the middle. The CDR3 DNA follows: TGTGCCAGTAGTATAACCGCCGGGGATTCCTACGAGCAGTACTTC. It translates to CASSITAGDSYEQYF.

V usage is TRBV5-1 and J usage is TRBJ2-1; 7 nucleotides line up with TRBD1. The V gene end was trimmed by 2 bases and the J gene end by 6 bases; junction bases not matched to a gene: 8. Germline V gene lookup returns CDR1 SGHRS and CDR2 YFSETQ. The CDR3 contains 15 residues. This chain's CDR3 is CASSFTGVVVNEQFF. CDR3 bases: TGCGCCAGCAGCTTCACAGGGGTTGTGGTCAATGAGCAGTTCTTC.

The chain has TRBV28 and TRBJ1-6; possibly TRBD1 for D (5 bases). Trimming took off 6 bases at V and 9 bases at J, with 15 bases between the two ends. CDR1 MDHEN and CDR2 SYDVKM come from the germline V gene. The CDR3 length is 14 residues. The CDR3 DNA follows: TGTGCCAGCAGGAAGAGGGACTTATTTTCACCCCTCCACTTT. This codes for CASRKRDLFSPLHF.

The V gene is TRBV5-5, the J gene TRBJ1-1, with D unclear. CDR1 SGHKS and CDR2 YYEKEE come from the germline V gene (reference sequence). The CDR3 is 14 amino acids. V was pared by 0 bases and J by 1 base, with 7 bases between. The CDR3 DNA reads as TGTGCCAGCAGCTTGGCCGGGTGGAACACTGAAGCTTTCTTT. It encodes CASSLAGWNTEAFF.